One and the same sample provided the 2 T cell receptor beta chains below, sequenced in a study of T cells after yellow fever vaccination. Using its own MiXCR run on the 5' RACE reads, TCRdb lists one record per CDR3 protein. This sample has hundreds of thousands of distinct CDR3 sequences; roughly a sixth occur once, and the top ten carry approximately 15%. The sequencing used PBMCs, collected 5 to 6 days after the first yellow fever vaccination. Receptors were obtained from a man between 18 and 29 years old who received the YFV17D yellow fever vaccine.

This clonotype occurred many times. The rearrangement joins TRBV12-3 or TRBV12-4 to TRBJ1-4, with D uncertain. V lost 2 bases and J 8 bases, leaving 9 bases between the germline ends. The CDR3 runs 13 residues. The CDR3 DNA is TGTGCCAGCAGTTTACATGGGAGCGAAAAACTGTTTTTT. It is translated as CASSLHGSEKLFF.

A few counts support this clonotype. J is TRBJ2-7 and V is TRBV6-2 or TRBV6-3; D uncertain. Trimming removed 3 bases at V and 1 base at J, with 7 bases between. Per the germline V gene, CDR1 is MNHEY and CDR2 is SVGEGT. The CDR3 spans 13 residues. The DNA of the CDR3 is TGTGCCAGCAGTTATGGCGGATCCTACGAGCAGTACGTC. It specifies CASSYGGSYEQYV.